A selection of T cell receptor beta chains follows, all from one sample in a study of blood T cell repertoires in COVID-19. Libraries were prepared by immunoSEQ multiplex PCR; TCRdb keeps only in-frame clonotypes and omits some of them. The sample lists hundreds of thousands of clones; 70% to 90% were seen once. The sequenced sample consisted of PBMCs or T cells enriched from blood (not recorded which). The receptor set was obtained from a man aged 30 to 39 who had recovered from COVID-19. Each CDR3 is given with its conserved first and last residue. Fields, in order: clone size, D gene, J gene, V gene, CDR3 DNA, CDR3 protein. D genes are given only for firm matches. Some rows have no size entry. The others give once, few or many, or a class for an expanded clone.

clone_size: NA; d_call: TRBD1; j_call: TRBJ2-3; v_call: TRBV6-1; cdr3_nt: TGTGCCAGCAGTGTTCGGACAGGGGTGCAGGTAGATACGCAGTATTTT; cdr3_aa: CASSVRTGVQVDTQYF
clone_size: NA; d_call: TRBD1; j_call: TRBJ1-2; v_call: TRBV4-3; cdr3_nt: TGCGCCAGCAGACGACAGGGAGGCTATGGCTACACCTTC; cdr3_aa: CASRRQGGYGYTF
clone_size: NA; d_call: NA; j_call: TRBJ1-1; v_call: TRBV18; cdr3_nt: TGTGCCAGCTCACCACCGGGAGGCGTGGGGATCACTGAAGCTTTCTTT; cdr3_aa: CASSPPGGVGITEAFF
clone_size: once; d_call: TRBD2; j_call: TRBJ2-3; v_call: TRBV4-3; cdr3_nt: TGCGCCAGCAGCCAAGATGGGACTAGCGGGGGCTACGTGACAGATACGCAGTATTTT; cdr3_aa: CASSQDGTSGGYVTDTQYF
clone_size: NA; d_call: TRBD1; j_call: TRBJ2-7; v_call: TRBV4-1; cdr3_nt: TGCGCCAGCAGCCAACACTTAGGGACAGGGCCCAACTACGAGCAGTACTTC; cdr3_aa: CASSQHLGTGPNYEQYF
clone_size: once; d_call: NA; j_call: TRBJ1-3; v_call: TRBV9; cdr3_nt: TGTGCCAGCAGCGACGGGACAAGCCACTCTGGAAACACCATATATTTT; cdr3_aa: CASSDGTSHSGNTIYF
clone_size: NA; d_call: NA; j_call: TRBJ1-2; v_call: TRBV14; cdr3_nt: TGTGCCAGCAGGCAACATAGGGGGGGTCATGGCGGCTACACCTTC; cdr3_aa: CASRQHRGGHGGYTF
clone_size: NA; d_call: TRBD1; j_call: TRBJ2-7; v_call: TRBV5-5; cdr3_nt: TGTGCCAGCAGCTTGGTGGGTTCAGGGGGCTACTACGAGCAGTACTTC; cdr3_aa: CASSLVGSGGYYEQYF
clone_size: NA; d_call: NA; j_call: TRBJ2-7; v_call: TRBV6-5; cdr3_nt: TGTGCCAGCAGCCCAGGGGGGCTCAGCTCCTACGAGCAGTACTTC; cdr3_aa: CASSPGGLSSYEQYF
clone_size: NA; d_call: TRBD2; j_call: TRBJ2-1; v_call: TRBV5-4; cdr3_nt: TGTGCCAGCAGCTTGGGTAGCGGGGGGTCCACCTACAATGAGCAGTTCTTC; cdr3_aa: CASSLGSGGSTYNEQFF
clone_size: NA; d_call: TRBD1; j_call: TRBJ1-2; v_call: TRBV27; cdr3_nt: TGTGCCAGCAGTCAACCCCGGGGACAGGGCGCTAGTGGCTACACCTTC; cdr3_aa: CASSQPRGQGASGYTF
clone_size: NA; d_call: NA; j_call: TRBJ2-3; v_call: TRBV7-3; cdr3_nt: TGTGCCAGCAGCTTATGGGCTTCCCGTACAGATACGCAGTATTTT; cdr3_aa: CASSLWASRTDTQYF
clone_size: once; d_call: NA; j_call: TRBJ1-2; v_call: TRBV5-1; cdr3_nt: TGCGCCAGCAGCTTAGCTCCCCCAGGGCACGATGGCTACACCTTC; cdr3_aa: CASSLAPPGHDGYTF
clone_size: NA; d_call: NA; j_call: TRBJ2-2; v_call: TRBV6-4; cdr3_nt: TGTGCCAGCAGTAAGTTTGGAGAACCCACCGGGGAGCTGTTTTTT; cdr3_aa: CASSKFGEPTGELFF
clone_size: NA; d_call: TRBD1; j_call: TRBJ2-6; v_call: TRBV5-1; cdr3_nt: TGCGCCAGCAGCCTAAACAGGGGGGCGAGCTCTGGGGCCAACGTCCTGACTTTC; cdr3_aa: CASSLNRGASSGANVLTF
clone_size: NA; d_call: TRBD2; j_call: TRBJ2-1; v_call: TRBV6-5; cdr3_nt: TGTGCCAGCAAAAAGCGGGGGGGCCATAATGAGCAGTTCTTC; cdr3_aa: CASKKRGGHNEQFF
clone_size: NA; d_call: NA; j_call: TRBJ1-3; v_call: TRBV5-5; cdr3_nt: TGTGCCAGCAGCTTGGCAGGGAGGGGAAACACCATATATTTT; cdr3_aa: CASSLAGRGNTIYF
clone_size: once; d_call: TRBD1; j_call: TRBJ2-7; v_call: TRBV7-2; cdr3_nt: TGTGCCAGCAGCGCGTATCCTAGGGGGCCCTCTGTCGAGCAGTACTTC; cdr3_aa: CASSAYPRGPSVEQYF
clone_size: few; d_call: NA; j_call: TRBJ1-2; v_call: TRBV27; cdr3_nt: TGTGCCAGCAGTTTATCGTCGGCCAGGCAAAACTATGGCTACACCTTC; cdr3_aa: CASSLSSARQNYGYTF
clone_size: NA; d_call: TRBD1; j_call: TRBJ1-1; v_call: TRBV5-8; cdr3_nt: TGTGCCAGCAGCCGGGGACAGGGGGGCACTGAAGCTTTCTTT; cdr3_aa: CASSRGQGGTEAFF
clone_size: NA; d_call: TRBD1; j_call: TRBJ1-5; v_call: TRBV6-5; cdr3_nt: TGTGCCAGCAGTTCCGGACAGGGTTCGATACAGCCCCAGCATTTT; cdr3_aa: CASSSGQGSIQPQHF